Here is one T cell receptor beta chain with its context. The record originates from a study of T cells in Graves' hyperthyroidism and ophthalmopathy. The overall study: Peripheral blood sampling occurred at initial diagnosis, before any treatment.

Per germline, CDR1 LNHNV and CDR2 YYDKDF (reference sequence). The V gene lost 7 bases and the J gene lost 1 base, with 8 bases spanning the gap. The CDR3 extends over 14 amino acids. Hyperthyroidism of Graves' type that showed no ophthalmopathy progression within 18 months was stable. Investigators excluded patients with uncontrolled infection, other autoimmune disease, pregnancy or lactation. Researchers amplified the TCR beta CDR3 regions from RNA transcripts. A first-round RT-PCR of the TCR CDR3 used the HTBI primer set. In TCRdb, the multiplex PCR reads were re-called with MiXCR into one record per CDR3 protein. This sample has about 570,000 distinct CDR3 sequences; about 14% occur once, and the top ten carry approximately 13%.

The chain joins TRBV15 to TRBJ2-6, with D perhaps assigned TRBD1 or TRBD2 (5 bases each). The receptor was derived from a woman in her 40s with Graves' hyperthyroidism. Sequenced input: blood. CDR3 loop: CATTRESGANVLTF. The DNA of the CDR3 is TGTGCCACCACCAGGGAGTCTGGGGCCAACGTCCTGACTTTC.